The text below deals with one T cell receptor beta chain. Assay: immunoSEQ multiplex PCR; the TCRdb copy retains only in-frame clones and omits some. This repertoire shows some 600,000 clones, 95% to 96% found once; its top ten account for approximately 0.1%. V lost 5 bases and J 4 bases, leaving 6 bases between the germline ends. The germline CDR1 and CDR2 sequences are SGHNT and YYREEE (reference sequence). The CDR3 runs 11 residues. The sample is drawn from a study of shared clonotypes between healthy human individuals. Naivety among CD8 cells was defined by CD45RO negativity and positive CCR7 selection, thereby excluding terminally differentiated effector memory CD45RA+ cells. The donor cohort consisted entirely of Caucasian adults residing in Nashville, Tennessee.

This chain joins TRBV5-4 and TRBJ1-1, with D unclear. Sequences were obtained from naive CD8+ T cells sorted from blood. This TCR was sampled from a woman between 25 and 40 years old in good health. CDR3 protein: CASRDGTEAFF. CDR3 sequence (DNA): TGTGCCAGCAGAGACGGCACTGAAGCTTTCTTT.